This entry lists 8 T cell receptor beta chains sequenced from one sample in a study of T-cell reconstitution after alpha-beta-depleted transplantation in children. TCRbeta library construction was performed incorporating unique molecular identifiers. TCRdb reanalysed the PCR reads using MiXCR and keeps one entry per CDR3 protein. The sample has over 100,000 distinct CDR3 sequences; approximately 10% are singletons. The sequences come from PBMCs, collected before TCRalphabeta/CD19-depleted stem cell transplant. Source of these receptors: a boy younger than 10 with acute lymphoblastic leukemia, due to receive a stem cell transplant.

There are a few counts of this clonotype. This chain joins TRBV5-6 and TRBJ2-3, with 8 bases matching TRBD2. The CDR3 is 14 amino acids. Germline CDR1 SGHDT, CDR2 YYEEEE. V shed 4 bases, J shed 5 bases, and the junction held 6 bases outside the gene matches. CDR3 sequence reads: CASSVGLAGDTQYF. The CDR3 DNA reads TGTGCCAGCAGCGTCGGACTAGCCGGAGATACGCAGTATTTT.

This clonotype was recorded at least ten times. The chain couples TRBV7-9 to TRBJ2-6; D possibly uses TRBD1 or TRBD2 (5 bases each). The ends were cut back, 4 bases at V and 0 bases at J, with 13 bases in the middle. The CDR3 consists of 17 residues. The germline V gene has CDR1 SEHNR and CDR2 FQNEAQ (reference sequence). CDR3 loop: CASSYGDADSGANVLTF. DNA for the CDR3: TGTGCCAGCAGCTACGGGGACGCTGACTCTGGGGCCAACGTCCTGACTTTC.

In this sample, this clonotype turned up a few times. The chain carries TRBV7-2 and TRBJ2-3, with TRBD1 matching 8 bases. The CDR3 consists of 16 residues. Germline CDR1 reads SGHTA; CDR2 reads FQGNSA. The J segment lost 7 bases and the V segment lost 2 bases, leaving 11 bases of the junction unmatched. Written as DNA, the CDR3 is TGTGCCAGCAGCTTAACCAGCAGGGGGCTCTCATATACGCAGTATTTT. This codes for CASSLTSRGLSYTQYF.

This clonotype was picked up a small number of times. The chain is built from TRBV28 and TRBJ2-5; D gene uncertain. Trimming stripped 6 bases from V and 3 bases from J, with 17 bases between. The CDR3 is made up of 15 amino acids. From germline, CDR1 is MDHEN and CDR2 SYDVKM. The CDR3 here is CASRLRWTPKETQYF. CDR3 DNA sequence: TGTGCCAGCAGGCTGAGGTGGACCCCGAAAGAGACCCAGTACTTC.

This clonotype was seen more than once but under ten times. The rearrangement joins TRBV12-3 or TRBV12-4 to TRBJ2-2; D perhaps matches TRBD1 (6 bases). The ends were cut back, 5 bases at V and 4 bases at J, with 17 bases in the middle. This CDR3 contains 16 residues. CDR3 protein: CASSLTRDTATGELFF. CDR3 DNA: TGTGCCAGCAGTCTGACTCGGGACACAGCCACCGGGGAGCTGTTTTTT.

There are a few counts of this clonotype. The chain uses TRBV12-3 or TRBV12-4 and TRBJ2-7; D remains unclear. CDR3 length: 14 amino acids. The V gene lost 0 bases and the J gene lost 6 bases, with 12 bases spanning the gap. CDR3 nucleotides: TGTGCCAGCAGTTTAGCGATGAGAGTCGGCGAGCAGTACTTC. Protein: CASSLAMRVGEQYF.

CDR3 amino acids: CSASARAHEQYF. The CDR3 DNA follows: TGCAGTGCTAGCGCCAGGGCCCACGAGCAGTACTTC. V gene TRBV20-1 combines with J gene TRBJ2-7, with D perhaps matching TRBD1 (5 bases). The CDR3 runs to 12 residues. Deletions cut 3 bases from V and 5 bases from J, with 11 bases between. CDR1 is DFQATT, CDR2 SNEGSKA, per germline (reference sequence).

This clonotype was seen many times. The chain links TRBV5-1 to TRBJ2-1; the D call may be TRBD1 or TRBD2 (5 bases each). V lost 3 bases, J lost 0 bases, and 10 bases lay in between. Looked up from germline, CDR1 is SGHRS and CDR2 is YFSETQ. The CDR3 covers 15 residues. CDR3 bases: TGCGCCAGCAGCTGGGGACGGATCTCCTACAATGAGCAGTTCTTC. It is translated as CASSWGRISYNEQFF. Using reference TRBV5-1 and TRBJ2-1 for the parts outside the CDR3, the full variable domain is KAGVTQTPRYLIKTRGQQVTLSCSPISGHRSVSWYQQTPGQGLQFLFEYFSETQRNKGNFPGRFSGRQFSNSRSEMNVSTLELGDSALYLCASSWGRISYNEQFFGPGTRLTVL.